The T cell receptor (beta chain) under discussion was sequenced for a study of response to subunit inactivated influenza vaccine. Broader study findings: Each seasonal influenza vaccination recruits few new T cells, the authors suggested.

This clonotype was seen a handful of times. The antigen remains undetermined. In TCRdb, the RT-PCR reads were re-called with MiXCR into one record per CDR3 protein. This sample has hundreds of thousands of distinct CDR3 sequences, with roughly 10% found just once. The sequence derives from a man in his forties or fifties who received an inactivated influenza vaccine. Sequences were derived from PBMCs from blood, sampled on the day of vaccination.

CDR3 DNA sequence: TGCGCCAGCACCCGGGACGGTTACGAGCAGTACTTC. Protein product: CASTRDGYEQYF. The chain combines TRBV5-1 with TRBJ2-7; D assignment may be TRBD1 or TRBD2 (5 bases each). V was clipped by 6 bases and J by 4 bases, with 11 bases between them. Germline CDR1 SGHRS, CDR2 YFSETQ. There are 12 residues in the CDR3.